Listed below are T cell receptor beta chains from one sample, sequenced in a study of CD8+ T cells in alopecia areata. Libraries were prepared by immunoSEQ multiplex PCR; TCRdb keeps only in-frame clonotypes and omits some of them. The sample records 150,000 or so clones, 55% to 75% being singletons. The sequences come from CD4+ T cells sorted from blood, collected at week 4, from a patient treated with tofacitinib. The receptors shown here come from a human donor with alopecia areata. CDR3s include the opening cysteine and the closing phenylalanine or tryptophan. The order of the fields is J gene, V gene, clone size, D gene, CDR3 protein, CDR3 DNA. A D gene is named only where the DNA matches it firmly. Only some rows state a clone size, as once, few, many or a class for expanded clones.

TRBJ2-1 | TRBV5-6 | few | . | CASSRRTYNEQFF | TGTGCCAGCAGCCGCCGGACCTACAATGAGCAGTTCTTC
TRBJ2-5 | TRBV7-9 | few | . | CASSLRGLPEETQYF | TGTGCCAGCAGCTTACGGGGCCTCCCAGAAGAGACCCAGTACTTC
TRBJ1-6 | TRBV27 | once | . | CASRVNGLGSPLHF | TGTGCCAGCAGAGTAAATGGCCTCGGCTCACCCCTCCACTTT
TRBJ2-6 | TRBV5-4 | . | . | CASSVGADGANVLTF | TGTGCCAGCAGCGTTGGGGCTGATGGGGCCAACGTCCTGACTTTC
TRBJ1-3 | TRBV4-2 | . | . | CASSQDSGSYGNTIYF | TGTGCCAGCAGCCAAGATTCAGGGTCATATGGAAACACCATATATTTT
TRBJ1-2 | TRBV5-1 | . | . | CASSSGRTINYGYTF | TGCGCCAGCAGCTCAGGACGGACGATTAACTATGGCTACACCTTC
TRBJ2-6 | TRBV5-1 | . | TRBD1 | CASSVGQSSGANVLTF | TGCGCCAGCAGCGTGGGACAGAGCTCTGGGGCCAACGTCCTGACTTTC
TRBJ1-1 | TRBV29-1 | once | . | CSVDRTDTEAFF | TGCAGCGTTGACAGGACCGACACTGAAGCTTTCTTT
TRBJ2-7 | TRBV5-1 | . | TRBD1 | CASSPRTGAYEQYF | TGCGCCAGCAGCCCGAGGACAGGGGCCTACGAGCAGTACTTC
TRBJ1-3 | TRBV29-1 | . | . | CSVLSELGAGNTIYF | TGCAGCGTCCTCTCCGAGTTGGGGGCTGGAAACACCATATATTTT
TRBJ2-6 | TRBV5-1 | . | . | CASSLAGGTGANVLTF | TGCGCCAGCAGCTTGGCTGGGGGTACTGGGGCCAACGTCCTGACTTTC
TRBJ2-1 | TRBV29-1 | . | . | CSVGGVINEQFF | TGCAGCGTTGGGGGGGTAATCAATGAGCAGTTCTTC
TRBJ1-5 | TRBV6-5 | . | . | CASSPTLNQPQHF | TGTGCCAGCAGCCCGACCCTTAATCAGCCCCAGCATTTT
TRBJ1-1 | TRBV30 | . | . | CAWSVWGTGVNTEAFF | TGTGCCTGGAGTGTCTGGGGAACGGGCGTGAACACTGAAGCTTTCTTT